These 16 T cell receptor beta chains share one sample of origin, sequenced in a study of identical twins (dated by TCRdb to between 2015 and 2016). Receptor amplification or capture employed 5' RACE. Sequencing relied on an Illumina HiSeq 2000. Clones were called with MiXCR by TCRdb after fastp trimmed the public reads at Q25, and only in-frame beta chains were retained. Entries are consolidated by CDR3 protein sequence, retaining the most common genes and DNA. The table for this sample lists approximately 94,000 distinct CDR3 sequences; 5.9% of them were counted only once. Around 12% of the sample belongs to the ten largest clones. Sequencing was performed on memory T cells sorted from blood. The cell subset or site label, read with the paper, signifies: CD45RO+ enriched T cells. The receptors stem from a woman aged 50 to 60 in good health.

This clonotype has ten or more counts. The chain couples TRBV20-1 to TRBJ2-1, with no clear D. This CDR3 has 15 amino acids. V was trimmed by 0 bases and J by 7 bases, leaving 16 bases between them. Germline V CDR1 and CDR2: DFQATT, SNEGSKA (reference sequence). CDR3 residues: CSARDHQDLGNEQFF. Here the CDR3 DNA reads TGCAGTGCTAGAGATCATCAGGATCTGGGGAATGAGCAGTTCTTC.

In its sample, this clonotype was seen a few times. The V gene is TRBV6-5, the J gene TRBJ1-5; D might be TRBD1 (6 bases). V lost 5 bases and J 6 bases, leaving 17 bases between the germline ends. The germline CDR1 and CDR2 sequences are MNHEY and SVGAGI. The CDR3 is made up of 15 amino acids. CDR3 sequence: CASSRRGGARQPQHF. The DNA of the CDR3 is TGTGCCAGCAGTCGCCGAGGGGGGGCTCGTCAGCCCCAGCATTTT.

Ten or more counts support this clonotype. This chain joins TRBV7-3 and TRBJ2-7, with a tentative D call TRBD2 (5 bases). This CDR3 has 14 residues. V gave up 8 bases and J gave up 3 bases, with 17 bases separating them. Germline V CDR1 and CDR2: SGHTA, FQGTGA. For the CDR3, the DNA is TGTGCCAGCCCTGTAATTGGACTCGACTACGAGCAGTACTTC. Translating it yields CASPVIGLDYEQYF.

This clonotype was seen ten or more times. V and J are TRBV30 and TRBJ1-5; D is uncertain. Germline lookup yields CDR1 GTSNPN and CDR2 SVGIG (reference sequence). V shed 0 bases and J shed 2 bases, with 5 bases lying between them. The CDR3 loop spans 13 amino acids. The CDR3 region is CAWSVGGNQPQHF. The CDR3 nucleotides are TGTGCCTGGAGTGTCGGGGGCAATCAGCCCCAGCATTTT.

This chain joins TRBV5-1 and TRBJ1-2, with 10 bases aligning to TRBD1. Germline assignment: CDR1 SGHRS and CDR2 YFSETQ. J was trimmed by 7 bases and V by 1 base; bases with no gene match: 7. CDR3 length equals 15 residues. CDR3 amino acids: CASSLSGTGDGGYTF. The CDR3 DNA follows: TGCGCCAGCAGCTTGAGCGGGACAGGGGATGGTGGCTACACCTTC.

This clonotype was seen repeatedly, ten times or more. The chain is built from TRBV10-2 and TRBJ2-5, with D unresolved. The length of the CDR3 is 12 residues. V lost 9 bases and J 1 base, leaving 9 bases between the germline ends. CDR1 is WSHSY, CDR2 SAAADI, per germline. Written as DNA, the CDR3 is TGCGCCAGTTCTGTGACCCAAGAGACCCAGTACTTC. Translated, it gives CASSVTQETQYF.

This clonotype has at least ten counts. The rearrangement joins TRBV10-3 to TRBJ2-7; 11 bases agree with TRBD1. Germline CDR1 is ENHRY and CDR2 is SYGVKD. V lost 10 bases to trimming and J lost 5 bases; unmatched junction nucleotides: 4. The CDR3 spans 12 residues. CDR3 protein: CATRTGGDEQYV. In DNA, the CDR3 is TGTGCCACACGGACAGGGGGCGACGAGCAGTACGTC.

The chain employs TRBV5-1 and TRBJ2-3; 10 bases match TRBD2. CDR1 SGHRS and CDR2 YFSETQ come from the germline V gene. V shed 0 bases and J 1 base; nucleotides not matched to a gene: 2. The CDR3 has 16 amino acids. CDR3 bases: TGCGCCAGCAGCTTGGCTAGCGGGGGAGGCACAGATACGCAGTATTTT. It yields the protein CASSLASGGGTDTQYF.

This clonotype was seen at least ten times. One junction end does not reproduce the germline sequence, and a read error may be involved. The CDR3 sequence: CTWSEGAGGEQFF. In DNA form, the CDR3 reads TGTACCTGGAGTGAAGGTGCGGGAGGTGAGCAGTTCTTC. This chain links TRBV30 with TRBJ2-1; 8 positions match TRBD2. Looked up from germline, CDR1 is GTSNPN and CDR2 is SVGIG (reference sequence). The CDR3 totals 13 residues.

This clonotype was seen repeatedly, ten times or more. J is TRBJ2-1 and V is TRBV20-1; maybe TRBD2 (5 bases). CDR3 length: 11 residues. CDR1 is DFQATT, CDR2 SNEGSKA, per germline (reference sequence). The CDR3 is CSSGVYNEQFF. The CDR3 region has the DNA TGCAGCTCCGGGGTTTACAATGAGCAGTTCTTC.

This clonotype was observed at least ten times. For the CDR3, the DNA is TGTGCCAGAGCGGGACCTAATAGCAATCAGCCCCAGCATTTT. This encodes CARAGPNSNQPQHF. The rearrangement uses TRBV6-1 and TRBJ1-5; a possible D gene is TRBD1 (5 bases). Germline CDR1 reads MNHNS; CDR2 reads SASEGT. This CDR3 spans 14 amino acids. V dropped 9 bases and J dropped 0 bases, with 12 bases sitting between them.

This clonotype was seen ten or more times. The rearrangement links TRBV20-1 to TRBJ1-2; no firm D call. This CDR3 comprises 18 residues. Germline V gene sequence: CDR1 DFQATT, CDR2 SNEGSKA (reference sequence). Trimming left V 0 bases short and J 0 bases short, with 20 bases between. Here the CDR3 reads CSARDRISGRSSNYGYTF. The CDR3 DNA follows: TGCAGTGCTAGAGATCGGATAAGCGGACGGAGTTCTAACTATGGCTACACCTTC.

In its sample, this clonotype was seen a few times. The rearrangement joins TRBV2 to TRBJ2-5, with TRBD2 matching 8 bases. The CDR3 has 14 residues. V gave up 7 bases and J gave up 2 bases; unmatched junction bases: 6. Germline values: CDR1 SNHLY, CDR2 FYNNEI. This chain's CDR3 is CASNSGSLQETQYF. The CDR3 DNA sequence: TGTGCCAGCAACAGCGGGAGCTTACAAGAGACCCAGTACTTC. Variable domain in full (rest from reference TRBV2 and TRBJ2-5): EPEVTQTPSHQVTQMGQEVILRCVPISNHLYFYWYRQILGQKVEFLVSFYNNEISEKSEIFDDQFSVERPDGSNFTLKIRSTKLEDSAMYFCASNSGSLQETQYFGPGTRLLVL.

This clonotype was counted at least ten times. This chain connects TRBV3-1 to TRBJ2-1; TRBD2 matches at 13 bases. V lost 1 base and J lost 8; bases outside the gene matches: 2. The CDR3 is 15 amino acids. Germline V lookup: CDR1 LGHDT, CDR2 YNNKEL (reference sequence). The CDR3 DNA reads as TGTGCCAGCAGCCAAGTCGGACTAGCGGGAGATGAGCAGTTCTTC. Amino acids: CASSQVGLAGDEQFF.

This clonotype has a count of ten or more. This chain links TRBV11-2 with TRBJ1-1; maybe TRBD1 (6 bases). CDR3 length equals 15 residues. Per the germline V gene, CDR1 is SGHAT and CDR2 is FQNNGV. V lost 6 bases, J lost 2 bases, and 16 bases lay in between. The DNA of the CDR3 is TGTGCCAGCAGGCGGTTTGGGGGCAATAACACTGAAGCTTTCTTT. Translating gives CASRRFGGNNTEAFF.

This clonotype was seen many times. The chain employs TRBV30 and TRBJ2-1; D possibly corresponds to TRBD2 (6 bases). V dropped 1 base and J dropped 5 bases, with 12 bases sitting between them. Germline CDR1 is GTSNPN and CDR2 is SVGIG (reference sequence). The length of the CDR3 is 14 residues. The CDR3 DNA follows: TGTGCCTGGAGTGAAGCGTCGGGGGACAATGAGCAGTTCTTC. Translated: CAWSEASGDNEQFF.